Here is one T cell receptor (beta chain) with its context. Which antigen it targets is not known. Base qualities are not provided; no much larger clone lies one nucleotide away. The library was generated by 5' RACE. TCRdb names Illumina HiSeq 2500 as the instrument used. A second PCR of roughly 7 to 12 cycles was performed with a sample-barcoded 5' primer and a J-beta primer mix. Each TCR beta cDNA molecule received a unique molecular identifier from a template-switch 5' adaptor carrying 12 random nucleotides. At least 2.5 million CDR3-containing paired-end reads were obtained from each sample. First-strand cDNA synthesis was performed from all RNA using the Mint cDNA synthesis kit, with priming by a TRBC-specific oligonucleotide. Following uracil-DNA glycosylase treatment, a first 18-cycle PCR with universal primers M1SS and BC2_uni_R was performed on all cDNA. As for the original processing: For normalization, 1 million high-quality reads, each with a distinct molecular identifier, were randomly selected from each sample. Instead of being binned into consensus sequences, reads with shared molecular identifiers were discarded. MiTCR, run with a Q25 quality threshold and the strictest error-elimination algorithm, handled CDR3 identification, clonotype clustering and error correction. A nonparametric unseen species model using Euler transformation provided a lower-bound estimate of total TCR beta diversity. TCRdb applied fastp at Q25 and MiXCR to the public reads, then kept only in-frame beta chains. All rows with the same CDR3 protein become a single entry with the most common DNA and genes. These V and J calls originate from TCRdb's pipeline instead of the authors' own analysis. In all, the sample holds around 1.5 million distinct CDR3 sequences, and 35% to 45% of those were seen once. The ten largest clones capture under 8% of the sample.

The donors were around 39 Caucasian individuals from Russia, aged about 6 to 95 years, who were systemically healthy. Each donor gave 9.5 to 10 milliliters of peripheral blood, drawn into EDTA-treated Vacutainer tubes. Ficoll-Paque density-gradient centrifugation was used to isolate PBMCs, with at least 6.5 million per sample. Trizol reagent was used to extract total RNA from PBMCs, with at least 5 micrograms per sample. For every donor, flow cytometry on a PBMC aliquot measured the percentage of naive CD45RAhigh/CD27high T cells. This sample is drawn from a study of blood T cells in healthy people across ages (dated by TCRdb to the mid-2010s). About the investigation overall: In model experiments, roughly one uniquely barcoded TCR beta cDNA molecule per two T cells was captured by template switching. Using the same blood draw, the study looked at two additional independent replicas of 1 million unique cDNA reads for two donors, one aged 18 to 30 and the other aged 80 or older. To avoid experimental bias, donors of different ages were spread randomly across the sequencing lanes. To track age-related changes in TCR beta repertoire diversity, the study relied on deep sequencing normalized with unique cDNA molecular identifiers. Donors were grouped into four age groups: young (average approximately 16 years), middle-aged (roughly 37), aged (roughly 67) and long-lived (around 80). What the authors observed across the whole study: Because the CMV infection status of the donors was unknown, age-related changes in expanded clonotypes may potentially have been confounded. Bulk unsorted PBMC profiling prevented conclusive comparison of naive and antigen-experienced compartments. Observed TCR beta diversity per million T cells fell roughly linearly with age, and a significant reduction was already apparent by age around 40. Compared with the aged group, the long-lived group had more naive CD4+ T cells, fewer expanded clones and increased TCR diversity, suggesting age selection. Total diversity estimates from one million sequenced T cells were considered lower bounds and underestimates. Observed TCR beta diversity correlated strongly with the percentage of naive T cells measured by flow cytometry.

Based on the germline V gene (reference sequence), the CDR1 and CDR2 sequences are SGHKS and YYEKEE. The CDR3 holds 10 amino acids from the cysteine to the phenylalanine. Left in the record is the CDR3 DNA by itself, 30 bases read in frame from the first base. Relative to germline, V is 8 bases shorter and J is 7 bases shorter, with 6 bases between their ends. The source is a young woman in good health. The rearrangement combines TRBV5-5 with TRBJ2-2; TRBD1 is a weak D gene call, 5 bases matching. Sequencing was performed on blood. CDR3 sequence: CARGVGELFF. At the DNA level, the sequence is TGTGCCAGAGGGGTCGGGGAGCTGTTTTTT.